The T cell receptor beta chain described here comes from a study of cytomegalovirus exposure and HLA in healthy donors. As to this clone: No antigen is known for it.

J gave up 1 base and V 5 bases, and 3 bases lay outside the gene matches. The CDR3 covers 15 residues. Looked up from germline, CDR1 is SGHVS and CDR2 is FQNEAQ. Vbeta (60) and Jbeta (13) primers were used in the PCR. Using immunoSEQ multiplex PCR, the repertoire was profiled, and TCRdb retains in-frame clones only, with some absent. The table has 130,000 to 150,000 clones, around 67% seen once. Study-wide results and caveats: With high specificity and sensitivity, the classifier reportedly diagnosed cytomegalovirus status. Some highly shared sequence variants likely arose as a pipeline artifact. Several of the most significant clusters appeared linked to common viral pathogens, based on a later analysis. Solely CMV serostatus was available to characterize immune exposure.

This TCR was sampled from a woman aged 18-29 years in good health and CMV-seronegative. Sequencing was performed on PBMCs. This chain joins TRBV7-8 and TRBJ2-7; 12 bases match TRBD2. CDR3 nucleotides: TGTGCCAGCAGCCCAGGACTAGCGGGATCCTACGAGCAGTACGTC. This translates into CASSPGLAGSYEQYV.